The 20 T cell receptor beta chains listed next were all sequenced from one sample in a study of blood T cell repertoires in COVID-19. Clones were read by immunoSEQ multiplex PCR, and TCRdb kept only the in-frame ones, dropping some. Seen here are roughly 130,000 clones, about four fifths observed once, and the top ten hold about an eighth. Source material: peripheral blood. The receptor set was obtained from a woman in her twenties or thirties who had recovered from COVID-19.

The rearrangement uses TRBV3-1 (or the pseudogene TRBV3-2) and TRBJ2-3; TRBD1 matches 7 bases. CDR3 length: 20 residues. Unmatched junction bases numbered 25, after V lost 3 bases and J lost 7 bases. Germline lookup yields CDR1 LGHDT and CDR2 YNNKEL (reference sequence). The DNA of the CDR3 is TGTGCCAGCAGCCATATTTTTCGACAGGGAGTCTCATTCAGGCAGAATACGCAGTATTTT. Protein: CASSHIFRQGVSFRQNTQYF.

This clone came up a few times. The CDR3 nucleotides read TGTGCCAGCAGCCGTTCTACTGGGAGCTCCTACAATGAGCAGTTCTTC. Protein sequence: CASSRSTGSSYNEQFF. This chain connects TRBV3-1 (or the pseudogene TRBV3-2) to TRBJ2-1; TRBD2 might be the D (5 bases). The CDR3 totals 16 residues. CDR1 LGHDT and CDR2 YNNKEL come from the germline V gene (reference sequence). The V and J ends lost 4 bases and 0 bases respectively, with 13 bases between them.

This rearrangement joins TRBV19 to TRBJ2-1; 10 positions match TRBD2. From germline, CDR1 is LNHDA and CDR2 SQIVND (reference sequence). This CDR3 region has 14 residues. Trimming removed 6 bases from V and 4 bases from J; junction bases left unmatched: 3. CDR3 region: CASSGLADYNEQFF. The CDR3 DNA reads TGTGCCAGTAGCGGACTAGCGGATTACAATGAGCAGTTCTTC.

This clone has just a few counts. The chain links TRBV4-1 to TRBJ1-5; 10 bases fit TRBD1. This CDR3 has 20 amino acids. With V trimmed by 0 bases and J by 2 bases, 13 bases remained unmatched. Germline-derived CDR1 and CDR2 are MGHRA and YSYEKL. The CDR3 reads CASSQERVMGQGNRNQPQHF. The DNA of the CDR3 is TGCGCCAGCAGCCAAGAAAGGGTAATGGGACAGGGGAATCGCAATCAGCCCCAGCATTTT.

The chain uses TRBV27 and TRBJ2-1, with no clear D. The V and J ends lost 2 bases and 2 bases respectively, with 7 bases between them. CDR1 is MNHEY and CDR2 is SMNVEV in the germline V gene (reference sequence). The length of the CDR3 is 14 residues. This CDR3 reads CASSLADAYNEQFF. The CDR3 DNA follows: TGTGCCAGCAGTTTAGCGGATGCCTACAATGAGCAGTTCTTC.

This clone has a handful of counts. The rearrangement joins TRBV7-3 to TRBJ2-1; 9 nucleotides align to TRBD2. CDR3 size: 15 residues. Germline assignment: CDR1 SGHTA and CDR2 FQGTGA. The V gene end was trimmed by 5 bases and the J gene end by 5 bases; junction bases not matched to a gene: 7. CDR3 bases: TGTGCCAGCAGCCTCAGCGGGGGGCTTAACAATGAGCAGTTCTTC. It is translated as CASSLSGGLNNEQFF.

The chain has TRBV19 and TRBJ2-2; 8 bases match TRBD1. The CDR3 extends over 17 amino acids. Germline V gives CDR1 LNHDA, CDR2 SQIVND (reference sequence). The J segment lost 5 bases and the V segment lost 5 bases, leaving 13 bases of the junction unmatched. CDR3 region: CASSVQYYRGETGELFF. The DNA of the CDR3 is TGTGCCAGTAGTGTCCAATACTACAGGGGGGAAACCGGGGAGCTGTTTTTT.

This clone was counted between two and nine times. The CDR3 DNA follows: TGTGCCAGTAGTATAGACCCGAGGTCGGGCAATGAGCAGTTCTTC. Translation: CASSIDPRSGNEQFF. The chain combines TRBV19 with TRBJ2-1; unclear D gene. Trimming took off 0 bases at V and 6 bases at J, with 12 bases between the two ends. This CDR3 has 15 residues. CDR1 and CDR2 (germline): LNHDA, SQIVND (reference sequence).

The rearrangement joins TRBV18 to TRBJ2-1; 15 positions match TRBD2. CDR1 and CDR2 from the germline V gene are KGHSH and LQKENI. The CDR3 runs to 17 residues. J was trimmed by 7 bases and V by 3 bases; bases with no gene match: 7. The CDR3, as DNA: TGTGCCAGCTCACCCGGACTAGCGGGAGGGCCGGGAAATGAGCAGTTCTTC. Translating it yields CASSPGLAGGPGNEQFF.

This chain connects TRBV27 to TRBJ2-7; 11 positions agree with TRBD1. The V gene's germline CDR1 is MNHEY and CDR2 SMNVEV (reference sequence). The CDR3 is 15 residues long. Losses at the gene ends were 3 bases for V and 1 base for J; bases not matched to a gene: 2. The CDR3: CASSFGTGGSYEQYF. In DNA form, the CDR3 reads TGTGCCAGCAGTTTTGGGACAGGGGGATCCTACGAGCAGTACTTC.

The V call is TRBV7-6, the J call TRBJ2-7; 11 nucleotides match TRBD2. This CDR3 region has 17 residues. The V and J ends lost 1 base and 0 bases, in that order; junction bases with no gene match: 5. Germline V gives CDR1 SGHVS, CDR2 FNYEAQ. The CDR3 nucleotides read TGTGCCAGCAGCTTAGTGGGACTAGCGGATCGCTCCTACGAGCAGTACTTC. It is translated as CASSLVGLADRSYEQYF.

V and J are TRBV5-1 and TRBJ2-5; 7 bases align to TRBD1. Germline V gives CDR1 SGHRS, CDR2 YFSETQ. V dropped 4 bases and J dropped 2; count of bases not matched to a gene: 8. The CDR3 contains 15 residues. The CDR3 bases are TGCGCCAGCAGCGAGGGACAGTTGCAACAAGAGACCCAGTACTTC. This encodes CASSEGQLQQETQYF.

The chain joins TRBV19 to TRBJ1-1; D is uncertain. Germline CDR1 is LNHDA and CDR2 is SQIVND (reference sequence). Between the trimmed V and J ends, which lost 5 bases and 0 bases, there was a span of 13 bases. The CDR3 totals 15 residues. CDR3 DNA sequence: TGTGCCAGTAGTCAATCACCGGTTCTGAACACTGAAGCTTTCTTT. Protein sequence: CASSQSPVLNTEAFF. Complete variable domain (other parts from reference TRBV19 and TRBJ1-1): DGGITQSPKYLFRKEGQNVTLSCEQNLNHDAMYWYRQDPGQGLRLIYYSQIVNDFQKGDIAEGYSVSREKKESFPLTVTSAQKNPTAFYLCASSQSPVLNTEAFFGQGTRLTVV.

The count of this clone is one. V and J are TRBV7-8 and TRBJ2-1, with 11 bases lining up with TRBD2. This CDR3 region has 15 residues. Per the germline V gene, CDR1 is SGHVS and CDR2 is FQNEAQ. Trimming cost V 6 bases and J 2 bases; bases outside gene matches: 3. For the CDR3, the DNA is TGTGCCAGCAGGTATAGCGGGGGGGCCTACAATGAGCAGTTCTTC. Translated: CASRYSGGAYNEQFF. The variable domain in full, with the rest retrieved from reference TRBV7-8 and TRBJ2-1, is GAGVSQSPRYKVAKRGQDVALRCDPISGHVSLFWYQQALGQGPEFLTYFQNEAQLDKSGLPSDRFFAERPEGSVSTLKIQRTQQEDSAVYLCASRYSGGAYNEQFFGPGTRLTVL.

The genes are TRBV9 and TRBJ1-6; 10 nucleotides match TRBD1. The V gene's germline CDR1 is SGDLS and CDR2 YYNGEE. With V trimmed by 0 bases and J by 2 bases, 2 bases remained unmatched. The CDR3 has 17 amino acids. CDR3 sequence reads: CASSVGQGAAYNSPLHF. In DNA form, the CDR3 reads TGTGCCAGCAGCGTAGGACAGGGGGCGGCCTATAATTCACCCCTCCACTTT.

The chain recombines TRBV4-1 with TRBJ2-7; D is undetermined. The CDR3 sequence is 13 residues long. Trimming removed 4 bases at V and 3 bases at J, with 10 bases between. In germline, CDR1 is MGHRA, CDR2 YSYEKL. Written as DNA, the CDR3 is TGCGCCAGCAGCCCTAGAGGCCTCTACGAGCAGTACTTC. Translating it yields CASSPRGLYEQYF.

This sequence joins TRBV11-2 and TRBJ1-5; D might be TRBD1 (5 bases). Between the trimmed V and J ends, which lost 5 bases and 4 bases, there was a span of 15 bases. The CDR3 runs to 15 residues. In germline, CDR1 is SGHAT, CDR2 FQNNGV. Here the CDR3 reads CASSPTRGINQPQHF. The CDR3 nucleotides read TGTGCCAGCAGCCCAACGCGGGGGATAAATCAGCCCCAGCATTTT. The full variable domain, rest sourced from reference TRBV11-2 and TRBJ1-5, is EAGVAQSPRYKIIEKRQSVAFWCNPISGHATLYWYQQILGQGPKLLIQFQNNGVVDDSQLPKDRFSAERLKGVDSTLKIQPAKLEDSAVYLCASSPTRGINQPQHFGDGTRLSIL.

V usage is TRBV29-1 and J usage is TRBJ2-3; 8 bases match TRBD1. The CDR3 extends over 12 amino acids. Unmatched junction bases numbered 4, after V lost 7 bases and J lost 4 bases. In germline, CDR1 is SQVTM, CDR2 ANQGSEA. This CDR3 is CSAGQGPDTQYF. The CDR3, as DNA: TGCAGCGCTGGACAGGGACCAGATACGCAGTATTTT.

This clone is a singleton in its sample. The gene calls are TRBV3-1 (or the pseudogene TRBV3-2) and TRBJ2-1, with a possible D match to TRBD2 (6 bases). V lost 1 base and J 7 bases, leaving 14 bases between the germline ends. Germline lookup yields CDR1 LGHDT and CDR2 YNNKEL (reference sequence). The CDR3 consists of 15 residues. Written as DNA, the CDR3 is TGTGCCAGCAGCCAAGGGGGGGTCCTACGGAATGAGCAGTTCTTC. As protein: CASSQGGVLRNEQFF.

This clone was seen a handful of times. This sequence joins TRBV2 and TRBJ2-5, with 7 bases identical to TRBD2. Trimming removed 4 bases from V and 7 bases from J; junction bases left unmatched: 6. This CDR3 spans 13 amino acids. The germline V gene encodes CDR1 SNHLY and CDR2 FYNNEI. The CDR3 region is CASSVTGGMTQYF. The CDR3 DNA follows: TGTGCCAGCAGTGTCACCGGGGGGATGACCCAGTACTTC.